Below, 21 T cell receptor beta chains from the same sample are listed, as sequenced in a study of blood T cell repertoires in COVID-19. Generated by immunoSEQ multiplex PCR, the TCRdb table keeps only in-frame clones and is missing some. Found here are some 310,000 clones, over 75% of them singletons; the top ten hold 1%. Source material: peripheral blood. The receptors shown here come from a man aged 45-65 years with active or convalescent COVID-19.

The chain employs TRBV18 and TRBJ1-1; D perhaps matches TRBD1 (6 bases). The CDR3 spans 15 residues. V was trimmed by 1 base and J by 1 base, leaving 10 bases between them. Germline V gene lookup returns CDR1 KGHSH and CDR2 LQKENI. The CDR3 region is CASSPRTAENTEAFF. The DNA of the CDR3 is TGTGCCAGCTCACCACGGACAGCAGAGAACACTGAAGCTTTCTTT. Full variable domain (rest looked up from reference TRBV18 and TRBJ1-1): NAGVMQNPRHLVRRRGQEARLRCSPMKGHSHVYWYRQLPEEGLKFMVYLQKENIIDESGMPKERFSAEFPKEGPSILRIQQVVRGDSAAYFCASSPRTAENTEAFFGQGTRLTVV.

CDR3 protein: CAWNLGTDPRDYGYTF. The CDR3 DNA is TGTGCCTGGAACCTGGGGACAGACCCGAGGGACTATGGCTACACCTTC. The chain has TRBV30 and TRBJ1-2; 7 nucleotides line up with TRBD1. This CDR3 is built from 16 residues. Trimming took 4 bases from V and 3 from J; bases not matched to a gene: 14. Germline values: CDR1 GTSNPN, CDR2 SVGIG (reference sequence).

Notes on this clone: Germline is not matched at one junction end, which may reflect a read error. The chain couples TRBV27 to TRBJ1-4; D unclear. The CDR3 totals 11 residues. The germline V gene encodes CDR1 MNHEY and CDR2 SMNVEV (reference sequence). CDR3 in DNA: TGTGCCAGCAGTTTAAACACCGCTTCCACTTTT. Amino acids: CASSLNTASTF.

This chain connects TRBV19 to TRBJ2-5; D unresolved. Trimming stripped 4 bases from V and 1 base from J, with 13 bases between. Germline V lookup: CDR1 LNHDA, CDR2 SQIVND (reference sequence). The CDR3 is 15 amino acids. DNA of the CDR3: TGTGCCAGTAGTAACTATTATGGGTTCCAAGAGACCCAGTACTTC. Its protein is CASSNYYGFQETQYF.

The CDR3 region is CASSKTGQRSPLNYGYTF. Written as DNA, the CDR3 is TGTGCCAGCAGCAAAACAGGGCAACGGAGCCCATTAAACTATGGCTACACCTTC. The chain is built from TRBV21-1 and TRBJ1-2; the table gives TRBD1 as D, unverified against the DNA. TRBV21-1 is given as a pseudogene. The CDR3 is 18 amino acids.

The CDR3 spells CASSYSRGRIWSYTF. Here the CDR3 DNA reads TGTGCCAGCAGCTATTCCAGGGGGCGCATTTGGAGCTACACCTTC. The chain has TRBV11-3 and TRBJ1-2, with 8 bases aligning to TRBD1. The CDR3 loop spans 15 amino acids. With 4 bases clipped from V and 9 bases from J, the junction kept 13 bases outside the gene matches. The germline V gene has CDR1 SGHNT and CDR2 YENEEA.

The V call is TRBV29-1, the J call TRBJ2-7; D might be TRBD2 (6 bases). From germline, CDR1 is SQVTM and CDR2 ANQGSEA. This CDR3 contains 13 residues. The V end was cut by 6 bases, the J end by 6 bases, with 18 bases between. The CDR3 sequence is CSVEGPNPGEQYF. The CDR3 DNA reads as TGCAGCGTGGAGGGACCGAACCCCGGCGAGCAGTACTTC.

The gene calls are TRBV28 and TRBJ2-3; 9 nucleotides match TRBD2. This CDR3 region has 18 residues. V lost 2 bases to trimming and J lost 7 bases; unmatched junction nucleotides: 16. Per the germline V gene, CDR1 is MDHEN and CDR2 is SYDVKM. CDR3 loop: CASSLPPALAGYRNTQYF. The CDR3 DNA reads TGTGCCAGCAGTTTACCCCCGGCGCTAGCGGGGTATAGGAATACGCAGTATTTT.

V gene TRBV5-6 combines with J gene TRBJ1-5; 7 bases agree with TRBD1. Germline V CDR1 and CDR2: SGHDT, YYEEEE. The J segment lost 2 bases and the V segment lost 3 bases, leaving 8 bases of the junction unmatched. The CDR3 has 16 amino acids. The CDR3 DNA reads TGTGCCAGCAGCTCAACACAGGGGTTTGGCAATCAGCCCCAGCATTTT. Protein sequence: CASSSTQGFGNQPQHF.

This clone has a single count. J is TRBJ1-3 and V is TRBV28, with 11 bases aligning to TRBD1. Germline-derived CDR1 and CDR2 are MDHEN and SYDVKM. The CDR3 runs 16 residues. V shed 7 bases and J 2 bases; nucleotides not matched to a gene: 7. The CDR3 is CASNDGQGATGNTIYF. The CDR3, as DNA: TGTGCCAGCAACGATGGACAGGGGGCGACTGGAAACACCATATATTTT.

V and J are TRBV6-2 or TRBV6-3 and TRBJ2-3; the D gene is possibly TRBD2 (6 bases). CDR3 length: 20 residues. Germline V CDR1 and CDR2: MNHEY, SVGEGT. V lost 0 bases and J 0 bases, leaving 22 bases between the germline ends. The CDR3 is CASSYSPGSSWRPSTDTQYF. CDR3 nucleotides: TGTGCCAGCAGTTACTCGCCCGGGAGTTCATGGAGACCTAGCACAGATACGCAGTATTTT.

The rearrangement uses TRBV11-2 and TRBJ2-7; 7 nucleotides match TRBD1. V lost 5 bases, J lost 3 bases, and 13 bases stayed unmatched. From germline, CDR1 is SGHAT and CDR2 FQNNGV. The CDR3 is made up of 16 amino acids. This CDR3 reads CASSMGQLEMDYEQYF. The CDR3 coding sequence is TGTGCCAGCAGCATGGGACAGTTGGAAATGGACTACGAGCAGTACTTC.

This chain links TRBV15 with TRBJ2-3; D gene uncertain. The CDR3 has 17 residues. Trimming stripped 1 base from V and 0 bases from J, with 14 bases between. From germline, CDR1 is LNHNV and CDR2 YYDKDF (reference sequence). This CDR3 is CATSRGAQNPSTDTQYF. The CDR3 DNA reads TGTGCCACCAGCAGAGGGGCCCAGAACCCTAGCACAGATACGCAGTATTTT.

The CDR3 region has the DNA TGTGCCAGCAGCCCCAGCGGTGGAACAAATCCCTACGAGCAGTACTTC. Translated, it gives CASSPSGGTNPYEQYF. V and J are TRBV9 and TRBJ2-7; D is perhaps TRBD2 (5 bases). Germline loops: CDR1 SGDLS, CDR2 YYNGEE. With 4 bases removed from V and 2 bases from J, the gap between germline ends came to 19 bases. This CDR3 contains 16 residues.

A single count supports this clone. J is TRBJ2-2 and V is TRBV10-3, with TRBD1 matching 7 bases. V lost 6 bases, J lost 7 bases, and 11 bases stayed unmatched. The CDR3 extends over 15 amino acids. Per the germline V gene, CDR1 is ENHRY and CDR2 is SYGVKD. The CDR3 loop is CAIREPTGRGGELFF. The CDR3, as DNA: TGTGCCATCAGAGAACCGACAGGGCGTGGCGGGGAGCTGTTTTTT.

V gene TRBV4-2 combines with J gene TRBJ1-2; D gene ambiguous. From germline, CDR1 is LGHNA and CDR2 YNFKEQ. The CDR3 is made up of 15 amino acids. Between the trimmed V and J ends, which lost 0 bases and 1 base, there was a span of 9 bases. The DNA for the CDR3 is TGTGCCAGCAGCCAAGATCGTAACAGTAACTATGGCTACACCTTC. It encodes CASSQDRNSNYGYTF.

This clone occurred once. The rearrangement uses TRBV7-6 and TRBJ2-7, with 8 positions matching TRBD1. This CDR3 region has 13 residues. V lost 6 bases and J lost 3; bases outside the gene matches: 4. CDR1 is SGHVS and CDR2 is FNYEAQ in the germline V gene. The CDR3 DNA reads TGTGCCAGCAGTTCAGGGGGCGGCTACGAGCAGTACTTC. This codes for CASSSGGGYEQYF.

The rearrangement joins TRBV19 to TRBJ1-3, with D tentatively TRBD1 (6 bases). V was shortened by 6 bases and J by 2 bases, with 20 bases between the two germline ends. In germline, CDR1 is LNHDA, CDR2 SQIVND (reference sequence). The CDR3 consists of 17 residues. The CDR3, as DNA: TGTGCCAGTAGGGACAGCAGTTTTACTCTGGCTGGAAACACCATATATTTT. Translation gives CASRDSSFTLAGNTIYF.

This sequence joins TRBV3-1 (or the pseudogene TRBV3-2) and TRBJ1-5; 9 bases line up with TRBD1. Germline assignment: CDR1 LGHDT and CDR2 YNNKEL (reference sequence). The CDR3 totals 18 residues. V gave up 2 bases and J gave up 1 base; unmatched junction bases: 9. For the CDR3, the DNA is TGTGCCAGCAGCCAACTCCCGACAGGGGGTAAAAGCAATCAGCCCCAGCATTTT. Protein: CASSQLPTGGKSNQPQHF.

This chain links TRBV5-1 with TRBJ1-1; 7 nucleotides line up with TRBD1. The V gene end was trimmed by 5 bases and the J gene end by 1 base; junction bases not matched to a gene: 5. Germline CDR1 is SGHRS and CDR2 is YFSETQ. This CDR3 comprises 14 residues. The CDR3 loop reads CASRATGPNTEAFF. Here the CDR3 DNA reads TGCGCCAGCAGGGCGACAGGGCCGAACACTGAAGCTTTCTTT.

The gene calls are TRBV3-1 (or the pseudogene TRBV3-2) and TRBJ1-4, with TRBD1 as a possible D gene (5 bases). The CDR3 has 15 amino acids. Germline loops: CDR1 LGHDT, CDR2 YNNKEL (reference sequence). Trimming removed 0 bases at V and 7 bases at J, with 12 bases between. CDR3 residues: CASSQDGGRGEKLFF. Written as DNA, the CDR3 is TGTGCCAGCAGCCAAGACGGGGGTAGAGGTGAAAAACTGTTTTTT.